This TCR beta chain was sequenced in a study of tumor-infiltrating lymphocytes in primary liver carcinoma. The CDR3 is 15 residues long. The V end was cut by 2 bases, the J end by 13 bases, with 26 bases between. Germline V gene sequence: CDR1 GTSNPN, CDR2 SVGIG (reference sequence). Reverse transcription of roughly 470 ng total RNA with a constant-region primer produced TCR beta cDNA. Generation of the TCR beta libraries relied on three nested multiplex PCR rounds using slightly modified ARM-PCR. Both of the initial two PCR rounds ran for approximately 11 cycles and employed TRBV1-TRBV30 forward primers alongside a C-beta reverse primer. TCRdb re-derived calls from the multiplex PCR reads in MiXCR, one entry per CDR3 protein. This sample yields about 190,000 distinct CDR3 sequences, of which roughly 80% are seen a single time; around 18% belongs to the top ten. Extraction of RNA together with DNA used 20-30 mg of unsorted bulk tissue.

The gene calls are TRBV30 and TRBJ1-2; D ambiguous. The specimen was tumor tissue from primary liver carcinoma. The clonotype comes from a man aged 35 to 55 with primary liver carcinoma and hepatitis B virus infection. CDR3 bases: TGTGCCTGGAGTATGACGGGTCTAGTTAACTATAGATGCACCTTC. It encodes CAWSMTGLVNYRCTF.